This T cell receptor beta chain appears in the sequencing data of a study of T cells after yellow fever vaccination (dated by TCRdb to the late 2010s). Study-level background: The SMART-Seq v4 Ultra Low Input RNA kit was used to prepare libraries from fractions with low cell numbers. To follow T-cell clones before and after primary and booster YFV17D yellow fever vaccination, bulk TCR alpha and beta repertoires were sequenced over time. Two healthy male donors, one aged 18 to 29 and one aged 30 to 39 years, were included in the cohort. Blood samples were taken at several timepoints before and after primary and secondary immunization, and bulk PBMC replicates and cell subsets were isolated.

The meaning of the sample's treatment or condition label: live attenuated yellow fever vaccine strain. At each blood-draw timepoint, two biological replicates of bulk PBMCs were collected. PBMCs were isolated from peripheral blood using a standard Ficoll-Paque protocol. TriZol was used to extract RNA from bulk PBMCs, CD4 and CD8 fractions, and dextramer-positive and dextramer-negative fractions. Results the study describes overall, beyond this receptor: After the booster, most of the clones that had expanded following primary vaccination were detected again (almost 98% of CD4 and roughly 88% of CD8), which suggests that memory was broadly maintained. Because the study included only a couple of donors, the extent to which the findings can be generalized is limited. Because abundant contaminating clonotypes from the bulk population could be contained in FACS-sorted repertoires, computational filtering was required. A small fraction of clonotypes appeared in both the CD4 and CD8 compartments, likely as a result of convergent recombination. The secondary T-cell response was weaker than the primary response but faster, peaking on day 5 instead of day 15.

Synthesis of TCR cDNA relied on 5'RACE template switching, a step that introduced a universal primer site along with unique molecular identifiers. Priming for cDNA synthesis came from both the TCR alpha and TCR beta constant segments. Library amplification involved two PCR steps, and the second step added sample barcodes and sequencing adapters. Sequencing of the libraries was done on either Illumina HiSeq 2500 (2x100 bp) or NovaSeq (2x150 bp). The original methods were these. MIGEC handled demultiplexing of reads and collapsing into UMI consensus sequences, while MiXCR performed V(D)J alignment. Vaccine-responding clonotypes were identified with edgeR using replicate PBMC samples, with FDR below 0.01 and a log2 fold change above 5 up to day 15 being required. Each bulk clonotype was labeled CD4 or CD8 based on which sequenced repertoire, CD4 or CD8, contained the clonotype at higher abundance. The public reads were run again by TCRdb, first through fastp at Q25 and then through MiXCR, and only productive beta chains were kept. Rows with one shared CDR3 protein collapse into an entry with the most common genes and DNA. TCRdb, not the authors, supplied the V and J calls. This sample has roughly 500,000 distinct CDR3 sequences in its table, and roughly 19% of those were observed once. The ten largest clones add up to roughly 13% of the sample.

This clonotype has only a few counts. The target of this receptor is not known. It has no much larger one-base neighbor in the sample; base qualities were not kept. Trimming takes 6 bases off V and 1 base off J; junction bases not matched to a gene: 5. CDR1 DFQATT and CDR2 SNEGSKA were looked up in the germline V gene (reference sequence). Its CDR3 holds 13 amino acids, cysteine through phenylalanine. Solely the CDR3 DNA is kept, with 39 bases framed from the first base. The rearranged chain carries TRBV20-1 and TRBJ2-7, and 8 junction bases match TRBD2. The source material was PBMCs, sampled 15 days after the yellow fever booster vaccination. The receptor comes from a man in his thirties or forties who received the YFV17D yellow fever vaccine. The CDR3 region reads CSAGRGRSYEQYF. DNA sequence: TGCAGTGCCGGGCGCGGGAGGTCCTACGAGCAGTACTTC.